The present entry profiles one TCR beta chain with its context. Antigen specificity is unknown. This entry is derived from a study of OX40 agonist ivuxolimab in advanced cancers. Whole-study findings and limits: CD4+ T cells averaged fewer expanded clones than CD8+ T cells.

The protocol was immunoSEQ multiplex PCR, while the TCRdb copy is restricted to in-frame clones and leaves out a portion. The data hold 80,000 or so clones, with around 90% observed a single time. Sequenced material: CD4+ or CD8+ T cells sorted from blood, taken in a trial of the OX40 agonist ivuxolimab. This clonotype was sampled from an adult with an advanced solid tumor such as melanoma, head and neck, liver or kidney cancer.

Here the CDR3 DNA reads TGTGCCAGCAGCTTGCGGGATCGGGGAACTGAAGCTTTCTTT. It specifies CASSLRDRGTEAFF. This chain uses TRBV5-4 with TRBJ1-1, with D uncertain. Germline V CDR1 and CDR2: SGHNT, YYREEE (reference sequence). V lost 1 base to trimming and J lost 5 bases, with 12 bases between them. The CDR3 spans 14 residues.